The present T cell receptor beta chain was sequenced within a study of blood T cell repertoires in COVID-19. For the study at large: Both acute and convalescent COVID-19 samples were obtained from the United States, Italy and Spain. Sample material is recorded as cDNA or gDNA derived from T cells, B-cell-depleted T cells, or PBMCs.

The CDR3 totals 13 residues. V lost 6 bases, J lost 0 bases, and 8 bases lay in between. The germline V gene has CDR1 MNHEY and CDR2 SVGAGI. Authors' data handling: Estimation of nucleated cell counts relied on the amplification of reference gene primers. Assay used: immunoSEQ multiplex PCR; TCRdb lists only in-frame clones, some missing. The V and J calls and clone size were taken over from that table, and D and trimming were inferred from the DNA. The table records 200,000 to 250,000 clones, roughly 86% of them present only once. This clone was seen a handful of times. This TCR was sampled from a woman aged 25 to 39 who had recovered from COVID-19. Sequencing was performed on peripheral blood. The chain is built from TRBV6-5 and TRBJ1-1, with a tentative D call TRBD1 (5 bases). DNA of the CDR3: TGTGCCAGCAGCGACAGAATGAACACTGAAGCTTTCTTT. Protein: CASSDRMNTEAFF.